The following is a T cell receptor (beta chain) sequence with its context. This sample is drawn from a study of blood T cell repertoires in COVID-19. As for the study in general: Italy, Spain and the United States were the sources of the convalescent and acute COVID-19 samples. Sources were T cells, B-cell-depleted T cells, or PBMCs; the material itself was cDNA or gDNA.

The CDR3 has 14 amino acids. V lost 2 bases to trimming and J lost 4 bases; unmatched junction nucleotides: 6. Germline lookup yields CDR1 GTSNPN and CDR2 SVGIG (reference sequence). In the original processing: Amplifying reference gene primers gave estimates of nucleated cell counts. Only in-frame clones appear in the TCRdb table, and some are missing; sequencing was by immunoSEQ multiplex PCR. D and trimming come from the DNA, and the V and J calls and clone size come from that table. This table has around 200,000 clones, 85% to 90% appearing once. The sequence was collected from a man in his thirties or forties who had recovered from COVID-19. Sequenced input: PBMCs or T cells enriched from blood (not recorded which). The chain joins TRBV30 to TRBJ2-3; 7 bases map to TRBD1. CDR3 coding DNA: TGTGCCTGGAGTCAACTCGGGACAGCAGATACGCAGTATTTT. It is translated as CAWSQLGTADTQYF. The full variable domain, with the rest looked up from reference TRBV30 and TRBJ2-3, is SQTIHQWPATLVQPVGSPLSLECTVEGTSNPNLYWYRQAAGRGLQLLFYSVGIGQISSEVPQNLSASRPQDRQFILSSKKLLLSDSGFYLCAWSQLGTADTQYFGPGTRLTVL.